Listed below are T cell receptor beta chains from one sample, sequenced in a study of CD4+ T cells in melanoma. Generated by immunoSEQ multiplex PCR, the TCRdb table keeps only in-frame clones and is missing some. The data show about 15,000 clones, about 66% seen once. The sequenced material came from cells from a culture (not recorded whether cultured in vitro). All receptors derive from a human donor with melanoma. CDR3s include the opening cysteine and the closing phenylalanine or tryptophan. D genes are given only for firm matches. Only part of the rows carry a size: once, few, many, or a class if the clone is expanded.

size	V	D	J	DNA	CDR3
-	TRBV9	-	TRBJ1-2	TGTGCCAGCAGCCCCGGGACCTCAACCAACTATGGCTACACCTTC	CASSPGTSTNYGYTF
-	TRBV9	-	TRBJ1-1	TGTGCCAGCAGCGTAGTCAGGACAGCGAACACTGAAGCTTTCTTT	CASSVVRTANTEAFF
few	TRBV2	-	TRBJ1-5	TGTGCCAGCAGTGAAGAGAGGCAATATTGGCAGCCCCAGCATTTT	CASSEERQYWQPQHF
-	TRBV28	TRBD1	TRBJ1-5	TGTGCCAGCAGGCGGGACAGGGGTTATTTGAGCAATCAGCCCCAGCATTTT	CASRRDRGYLSNQPQHF
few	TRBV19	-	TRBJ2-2	TGTGCCAGTAGTAGACAATCCGGGGAGCTGTTTTTT	CASSRQSGELFF
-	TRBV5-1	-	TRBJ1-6	TGCGCCAGCAGCTTGGGACAGCCAAATTCACCCCTCCACTTT	CASSLGQPNSPLHF
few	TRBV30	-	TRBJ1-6	TGTGCCTGGAGTCTCCTTAACGAGGGGTCACCCCTCCACTTT	CAWSLLNEGSPLHF
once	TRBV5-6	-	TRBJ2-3	TGTGCCAGCAGCCGCACTTCACCAGATACGCAGTATTTT	CASSRTSPDTQYF
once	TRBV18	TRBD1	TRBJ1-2	TGTGCCAGCTCACCCCCCGGGACAGCGCTCTATGGCTACACCTTC	CASSPPGTALYGYTF
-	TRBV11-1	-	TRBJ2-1	TGTGCCAGCAGCTTATTCGATGAGCAGTTCTTC	CASSLFDEQFF
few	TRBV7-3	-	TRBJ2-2	TGTGCCAGCAGCTTAAGGCCGGATTTCACCGGGGAGCTGTTTTTT	CASSLRPDFTGELFF
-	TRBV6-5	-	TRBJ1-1	TGTGCCAGCAGCGACAGAGTGAACACTGAAGCTTTCTTT	CASSDRVNTEAFF